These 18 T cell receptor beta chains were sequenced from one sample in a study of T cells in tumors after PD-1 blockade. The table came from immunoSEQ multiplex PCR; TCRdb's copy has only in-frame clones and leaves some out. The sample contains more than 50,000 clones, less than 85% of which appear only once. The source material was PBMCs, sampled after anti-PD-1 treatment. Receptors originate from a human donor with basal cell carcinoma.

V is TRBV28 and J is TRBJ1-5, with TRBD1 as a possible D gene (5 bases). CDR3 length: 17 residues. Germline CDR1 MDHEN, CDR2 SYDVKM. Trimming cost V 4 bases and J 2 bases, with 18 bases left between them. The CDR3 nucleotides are TGTGCCAGCAGTTACGGGCCGGGGGTAGCCCGCAATCAGCCCCAGCATTTT. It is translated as CASSYGPGVARNQPQHF.

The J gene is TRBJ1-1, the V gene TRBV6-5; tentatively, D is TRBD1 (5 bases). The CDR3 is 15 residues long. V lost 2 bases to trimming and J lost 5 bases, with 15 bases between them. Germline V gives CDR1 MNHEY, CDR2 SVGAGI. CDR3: CASSYMGRKRTEAFF. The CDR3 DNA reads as TGTGCCAGCAGTTACATGGGACGGAAGAGGACTGAAGCTTTCTTT.

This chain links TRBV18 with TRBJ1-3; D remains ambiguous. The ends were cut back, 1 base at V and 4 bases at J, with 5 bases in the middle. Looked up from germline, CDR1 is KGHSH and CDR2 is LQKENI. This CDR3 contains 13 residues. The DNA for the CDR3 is TGTGCCAGCTCACCACAGGGAGGAAACACCATATATTTT. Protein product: CASSPQGGNTIYF.

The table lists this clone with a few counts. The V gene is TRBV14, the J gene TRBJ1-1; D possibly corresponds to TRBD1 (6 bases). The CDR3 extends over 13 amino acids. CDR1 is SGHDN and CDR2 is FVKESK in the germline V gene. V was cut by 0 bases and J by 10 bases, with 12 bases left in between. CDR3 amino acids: CASSQDRGRGAFF. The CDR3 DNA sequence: TGTGCCAGCAGCCAAGATAGGGGCAGGGGAGCTTTCTTT.

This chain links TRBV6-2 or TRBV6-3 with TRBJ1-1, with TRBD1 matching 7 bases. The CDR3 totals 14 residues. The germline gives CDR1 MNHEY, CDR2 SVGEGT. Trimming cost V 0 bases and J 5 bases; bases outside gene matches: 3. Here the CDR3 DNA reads TGTGCCAGCAGTTACTCAGGGGGCGAGACTGAAGCTTTCTTT. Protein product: CASSYSGGETEAFF.

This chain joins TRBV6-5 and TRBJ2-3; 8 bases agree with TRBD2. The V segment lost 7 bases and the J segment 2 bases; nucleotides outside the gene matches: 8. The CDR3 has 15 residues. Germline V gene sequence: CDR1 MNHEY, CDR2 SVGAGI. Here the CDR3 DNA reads TGTGCCAGCATTCCTGCGGGGGGCTTCACAGATACGCAGTATTTT. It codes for CASIPAGGFTDTQYF.

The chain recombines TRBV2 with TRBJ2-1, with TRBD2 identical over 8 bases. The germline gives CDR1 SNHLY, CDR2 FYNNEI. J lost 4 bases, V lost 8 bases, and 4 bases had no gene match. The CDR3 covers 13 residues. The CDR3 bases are TGTGCCAGCTTAGAGCGGGGGTACAATGAGCAGTTCTTC. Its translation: CASLERGYNEQFF.

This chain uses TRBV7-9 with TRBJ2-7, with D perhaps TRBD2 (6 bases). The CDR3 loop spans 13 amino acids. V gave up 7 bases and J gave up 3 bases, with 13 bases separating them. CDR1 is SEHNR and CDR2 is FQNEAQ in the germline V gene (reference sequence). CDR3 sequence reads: CASTTGLHYEQYF. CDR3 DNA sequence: TGTGCCAGCACCACCGGACTACACTACGAGCAGTACTTC.

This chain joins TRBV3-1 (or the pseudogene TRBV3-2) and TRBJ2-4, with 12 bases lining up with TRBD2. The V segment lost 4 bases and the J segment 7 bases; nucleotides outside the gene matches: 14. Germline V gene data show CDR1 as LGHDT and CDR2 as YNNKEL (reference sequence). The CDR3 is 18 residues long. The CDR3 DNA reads TGTGCCAGCAGCCCCCAACCGACTAGCGGGGGCAGATGGAACATTCAGTACTTC. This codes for CASSPQPTSGGRWNIQYF.

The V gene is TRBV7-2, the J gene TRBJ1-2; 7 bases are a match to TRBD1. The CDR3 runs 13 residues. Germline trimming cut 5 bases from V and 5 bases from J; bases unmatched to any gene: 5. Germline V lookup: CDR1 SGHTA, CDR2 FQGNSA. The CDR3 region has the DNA TGTGCCAGCAGCCCTCCGACAGGGTATGGCTACACCTTC. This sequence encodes CASSPPTGYGYTF.

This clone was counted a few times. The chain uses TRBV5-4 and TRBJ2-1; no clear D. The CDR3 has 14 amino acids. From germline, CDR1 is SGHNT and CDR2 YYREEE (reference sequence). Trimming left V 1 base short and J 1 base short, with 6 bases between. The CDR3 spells CASSLYGSYNEQFF. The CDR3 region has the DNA TGTGCCAGCAGCTTGTATGGGTCCTACAATGAGCAGTTCTTC.

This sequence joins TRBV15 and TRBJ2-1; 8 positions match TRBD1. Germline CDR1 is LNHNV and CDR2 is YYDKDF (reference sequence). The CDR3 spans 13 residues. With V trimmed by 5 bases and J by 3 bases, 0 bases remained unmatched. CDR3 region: CATSGQGYNEQFF. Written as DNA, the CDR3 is TGTGCCACCAGCGGACAGGGCTACAATGAGCAGTTCTTC.

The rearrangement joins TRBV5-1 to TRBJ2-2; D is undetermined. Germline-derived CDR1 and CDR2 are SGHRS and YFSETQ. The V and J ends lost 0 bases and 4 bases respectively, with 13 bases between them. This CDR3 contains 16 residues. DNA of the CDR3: TGCGCCAGCAGCTTGGGCTCCCCCCAGAGCACCGGGGAGCTGTTTTTT. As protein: CASSLGSPQSTGELFF.

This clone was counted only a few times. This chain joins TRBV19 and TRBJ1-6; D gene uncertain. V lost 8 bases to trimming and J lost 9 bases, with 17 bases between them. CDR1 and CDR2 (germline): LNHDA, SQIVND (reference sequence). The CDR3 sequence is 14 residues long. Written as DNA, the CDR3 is TGTGCCAGTCGTTTCCAAGGTTCAGTTTCACCCCTCCACTTT. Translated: CASRFQGSVSPLHF.

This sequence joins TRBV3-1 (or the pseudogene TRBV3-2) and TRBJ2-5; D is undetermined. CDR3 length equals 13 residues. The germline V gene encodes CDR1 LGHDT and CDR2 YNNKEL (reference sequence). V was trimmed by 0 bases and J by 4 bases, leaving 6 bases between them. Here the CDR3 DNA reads TGTGCCAGCAGCCAAGATAAGGCAGAGACCCAGTACTTC. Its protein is CASSQDKAETQYF.

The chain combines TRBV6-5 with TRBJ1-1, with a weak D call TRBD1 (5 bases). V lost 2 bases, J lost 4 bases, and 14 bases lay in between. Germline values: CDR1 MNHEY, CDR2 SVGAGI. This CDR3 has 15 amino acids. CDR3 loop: CASSYNLGRGTEAFF. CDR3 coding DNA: TGTGCCAGCAGTTACAATCTAGGGAGGGGCACTGAAGCTTTCTTT.

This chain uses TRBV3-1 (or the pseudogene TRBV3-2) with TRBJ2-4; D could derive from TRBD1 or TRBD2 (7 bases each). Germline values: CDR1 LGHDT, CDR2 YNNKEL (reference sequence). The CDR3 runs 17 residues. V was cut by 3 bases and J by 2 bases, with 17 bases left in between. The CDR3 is CASSHEWGRGPKNIQYF. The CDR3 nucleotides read TGTGCCAGCAGCCACGAATGGGGGAGGGGGCCCAAAAACATTCAGTACTTC.

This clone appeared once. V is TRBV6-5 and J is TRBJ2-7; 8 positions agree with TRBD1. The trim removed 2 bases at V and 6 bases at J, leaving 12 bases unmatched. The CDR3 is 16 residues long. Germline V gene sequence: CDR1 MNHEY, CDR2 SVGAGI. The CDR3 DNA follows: TGTGCCAGCAGTTACGGGGACAGGCGAATTCTGGGCGAGCAGTACTTC. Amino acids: CASSYGDRRILGEQYF.